This T cell receptor (beta chain) is drawn from a study of T cells after yellow fever vaccination. Broader study findings: Boosting was followed by the reappearance of most primary-vaccination clones (about 96% CD4, about 88% CD8). FACS-sorted repertoires could harbor abundant contaminating bulk-population clonotypes. Relatively few clonotypes were ones that appeared in both CD4 and CD8 compartments.

There are many counts of this clonotype. Its antigen is currently unknown. The authors made TCR cDNA by 5'RACE template switching, adding a universal primer site and UMIs. In TCRdb, the 5' RACE reads were re-called with MiXCR into one record per CDR3 protein. The data contain tens of thousands of distinct CDR3 sequences, 6.5% to 9% of them singletons. V lost 3 bases and J lost 3, with 9 bases in between. The CDR3 has 14 amino acids. From germline, CDR1 is LNHNV and CDR2 YYDKDF (reference sequence). The sequence derives from a man aged 25-40 years who received the YFV17D yellow fever vaccine. The chain couples TRBV15 to TRBJ2-1; D unresolved. This specimen consisted of CD8+ T cells sorted from PBMCs, obtained 15 days after the yellow fever booster vaccination. The DNA of the CDR3 is TGTGCCACCAGCAGGCTAAACAACTACAATGAGCAGTTCTTC. Translated: CATSRLNNYNEQFF.